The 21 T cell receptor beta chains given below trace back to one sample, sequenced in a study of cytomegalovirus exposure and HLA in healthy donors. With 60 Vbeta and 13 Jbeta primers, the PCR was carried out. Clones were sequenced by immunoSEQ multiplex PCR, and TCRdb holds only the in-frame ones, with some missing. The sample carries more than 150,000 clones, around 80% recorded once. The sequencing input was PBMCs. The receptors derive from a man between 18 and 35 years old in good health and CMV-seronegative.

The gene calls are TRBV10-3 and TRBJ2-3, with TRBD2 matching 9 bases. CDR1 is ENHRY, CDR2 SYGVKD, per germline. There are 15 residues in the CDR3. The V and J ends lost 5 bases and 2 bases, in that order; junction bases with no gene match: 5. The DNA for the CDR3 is TGTGCCATCAGTCCCCTAGCGGGGACCACAGATACGCAGTATTTT. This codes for CAISPLAGTTDTQYF.

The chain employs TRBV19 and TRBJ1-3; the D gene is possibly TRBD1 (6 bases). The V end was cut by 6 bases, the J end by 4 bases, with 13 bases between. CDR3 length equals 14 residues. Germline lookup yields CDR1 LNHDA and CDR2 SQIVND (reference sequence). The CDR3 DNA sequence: TGTGCCAGTAGACAGGGTTCGAGAGGAAACACCATATATTTT. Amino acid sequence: CASRQGSRGNTIYF.

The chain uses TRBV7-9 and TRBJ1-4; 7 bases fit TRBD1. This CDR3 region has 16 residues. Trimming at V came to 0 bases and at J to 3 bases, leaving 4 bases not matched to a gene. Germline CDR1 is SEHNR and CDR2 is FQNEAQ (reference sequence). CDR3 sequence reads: CASSLARGLSNEKLFF. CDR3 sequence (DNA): TGTGCCAGCAGCTTAGCTAGGGGGCTTTCTAATGAAAAACTGTTTTTT.

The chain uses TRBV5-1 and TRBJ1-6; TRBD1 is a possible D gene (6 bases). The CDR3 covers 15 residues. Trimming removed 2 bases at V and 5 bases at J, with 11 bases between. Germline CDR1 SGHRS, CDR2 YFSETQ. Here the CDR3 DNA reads TGCGCCAGCAGCTTTACAGGGACCGATAATTCACCCCTCCACTTT. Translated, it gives CASSFTGTDNSPLHF.

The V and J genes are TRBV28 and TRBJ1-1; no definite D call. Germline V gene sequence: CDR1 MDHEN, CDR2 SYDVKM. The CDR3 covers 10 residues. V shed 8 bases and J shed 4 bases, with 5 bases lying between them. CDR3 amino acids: CASGSTEAFF. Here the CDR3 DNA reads TGTGCCAGCGGGAGCACTGAAGCTTTCTTT.

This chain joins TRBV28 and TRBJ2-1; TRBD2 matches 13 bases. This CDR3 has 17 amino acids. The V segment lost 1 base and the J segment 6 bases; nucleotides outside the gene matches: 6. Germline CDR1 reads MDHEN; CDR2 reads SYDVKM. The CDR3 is CASSLYPGLAGVNEQFF. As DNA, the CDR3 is TGTGCCAGCAGTTTATACCCCGGACTAGCGGGGGTCAATGAGCAGTTCTTC.

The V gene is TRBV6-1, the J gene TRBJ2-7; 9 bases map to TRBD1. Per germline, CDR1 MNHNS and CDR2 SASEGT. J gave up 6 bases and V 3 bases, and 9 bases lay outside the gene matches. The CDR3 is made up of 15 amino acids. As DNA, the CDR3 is TGTGCCAGCAGTGAGACGGGACAGGGAATAGGCGAGCAGTACTTC. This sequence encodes CASSETGQGIGEQYF.

CDR3 loop: CASSGREISTDTQYF. CDR3 nucleotide sequence: TGTGCCAGCAGCGGCCGAGAGATAAGCACAGATACGCAGTATTTT. The rearrangement uses TRBV9 and TRBJ2-3; D not certain. The germline V and J ends were trimmed by 3 bases and 0 bases, with 11 bases remaining between them. Germline V gene sequence: CDR1 SGDLS, CDR2 YYNGEE. The CDR3 is made up of 15 amino acids.

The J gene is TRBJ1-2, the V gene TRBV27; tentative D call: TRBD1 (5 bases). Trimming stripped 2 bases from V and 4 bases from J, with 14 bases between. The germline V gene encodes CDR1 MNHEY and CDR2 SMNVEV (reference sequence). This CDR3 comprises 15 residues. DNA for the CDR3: TGTGCCAGCAGTTTAAAGGCAGGGAAGTCCTATGGCTACACCTTC. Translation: CASSLKAGKSYGYTF.

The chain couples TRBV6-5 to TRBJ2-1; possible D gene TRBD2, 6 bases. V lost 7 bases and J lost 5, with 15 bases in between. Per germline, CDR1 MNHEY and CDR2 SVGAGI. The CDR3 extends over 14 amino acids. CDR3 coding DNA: TGTGCCAGCAAAGCTAGCGCGGCCAACAATGAGCAGTTCTTC. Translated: CASKASAANNEQFF.

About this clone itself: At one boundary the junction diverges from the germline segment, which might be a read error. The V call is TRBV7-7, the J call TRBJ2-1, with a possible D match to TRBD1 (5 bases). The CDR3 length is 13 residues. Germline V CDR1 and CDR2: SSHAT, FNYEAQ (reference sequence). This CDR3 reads CASSQQQANEQFF. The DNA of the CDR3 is TGTGCTAGCAGCCAACAACAGGCGAATGAGCAGTTCTTC.

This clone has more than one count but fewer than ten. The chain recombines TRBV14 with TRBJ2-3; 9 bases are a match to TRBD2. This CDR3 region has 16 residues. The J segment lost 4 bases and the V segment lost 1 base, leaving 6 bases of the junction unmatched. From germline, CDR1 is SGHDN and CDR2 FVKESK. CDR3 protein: CASSQALAGRSDTQYF. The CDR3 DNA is TGTGCCAGCAGCCAAGCTCTAGCGGGAAGGTCAGATACGCAGTATTTT.

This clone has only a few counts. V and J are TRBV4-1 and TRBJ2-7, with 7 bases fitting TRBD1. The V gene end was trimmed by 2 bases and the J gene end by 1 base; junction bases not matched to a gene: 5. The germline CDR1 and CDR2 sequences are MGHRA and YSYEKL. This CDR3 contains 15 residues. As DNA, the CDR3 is TGCGCCAGCAGCCAATTGACAGGGTTGTCCTACGAGCAGTACTTC. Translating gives CASSQLTGLSYEQYF.

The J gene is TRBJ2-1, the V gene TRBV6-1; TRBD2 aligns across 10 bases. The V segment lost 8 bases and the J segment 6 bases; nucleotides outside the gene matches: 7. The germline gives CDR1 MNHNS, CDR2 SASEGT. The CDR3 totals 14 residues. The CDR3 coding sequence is TGTGCCAGCCGGCCGGGACTAGCGCCCAATGAGCAGTTCTTC. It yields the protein CASRPGLAPNEQFF.

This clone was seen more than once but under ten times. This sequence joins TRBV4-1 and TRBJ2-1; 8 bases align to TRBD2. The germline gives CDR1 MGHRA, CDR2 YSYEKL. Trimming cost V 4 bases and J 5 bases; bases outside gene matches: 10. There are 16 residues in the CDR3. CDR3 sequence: CASSRLSGAMNNEQFF. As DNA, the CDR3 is TGCGCCAGCAGCCGACTTAGCGGGGCAATGAACAATGAGCAGTTCTTC.

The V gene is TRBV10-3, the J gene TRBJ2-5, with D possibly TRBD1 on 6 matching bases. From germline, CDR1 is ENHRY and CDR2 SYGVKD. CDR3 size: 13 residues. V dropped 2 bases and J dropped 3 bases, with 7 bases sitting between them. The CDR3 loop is CAISEDRKETQYF. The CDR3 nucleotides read TGTGCCATCAGTGAGGACAGGAAAGAGACCCAGTACTTC.

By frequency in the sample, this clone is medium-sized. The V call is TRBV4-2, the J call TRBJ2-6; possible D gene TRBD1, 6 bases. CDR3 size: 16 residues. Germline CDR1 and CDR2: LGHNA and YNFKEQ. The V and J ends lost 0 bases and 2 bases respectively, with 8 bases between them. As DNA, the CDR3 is TGTGCCAGCAGCCAAGATGGGGGCGCTGGGGCCAACGTCCTGACTTTC. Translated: CASSQDGGAGANVLTF.

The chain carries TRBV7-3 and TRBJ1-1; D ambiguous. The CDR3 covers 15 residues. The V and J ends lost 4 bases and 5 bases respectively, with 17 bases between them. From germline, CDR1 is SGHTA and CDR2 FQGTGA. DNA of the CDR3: TGTGCCAGCAGCTCCCGGAATCGAGGGAGGACTGAAGCTTTCTTT. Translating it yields CASSSRNRGRTEAFF. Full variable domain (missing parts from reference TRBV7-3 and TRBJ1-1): GAGVSQTPSNKVTEKGKYVELRCDPISGHTALYWYRQSLGQGPEFLIYFQGTGAADDSGLPNDRFFAVRPEGSVSTLKIQRTERGDSAVYLCASSSRNRGRTEAFFGQGTRLTVV.

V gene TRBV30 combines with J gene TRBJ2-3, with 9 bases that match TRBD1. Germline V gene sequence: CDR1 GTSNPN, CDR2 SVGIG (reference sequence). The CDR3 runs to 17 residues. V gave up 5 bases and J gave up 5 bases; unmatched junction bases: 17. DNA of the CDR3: TGTGCCTGGGCTAGACTGGGACAGGGTGTAATGGGAGATACGCAGTATTTT. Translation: CAWARLGQGVMGDTQYF.

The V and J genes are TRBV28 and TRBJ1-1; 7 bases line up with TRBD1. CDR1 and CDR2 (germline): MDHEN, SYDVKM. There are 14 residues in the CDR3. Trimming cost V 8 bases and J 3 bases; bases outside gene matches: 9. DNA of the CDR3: TGTGCCAGCTATTCAGGGGGAGGATACACTGAAGCTTTCTTT. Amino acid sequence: CASYSGGGYTEAFF.

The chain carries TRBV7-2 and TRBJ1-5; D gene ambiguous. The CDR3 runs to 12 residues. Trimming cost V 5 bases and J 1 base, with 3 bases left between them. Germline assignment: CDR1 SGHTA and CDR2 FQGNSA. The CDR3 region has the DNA TGTGCCAGCAGCATAAGCAATCAGCCCCAGCATTTT. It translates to CASSISNQPQHF.